These 13 T cell receptor beta chains share one sample of origin, sequenced in a study of shared clonotypes between healthy human individuals. Assay used: immunoSEQ multiplex PCR; TCRdb lists only in-frame clones, some missing. The sample carries 1.5 million to 2.5 million clones, 85% to 95% recorded once. Naive CD8 cells, CD45RO-negative and positively selected for CCR7, excluded terminally differentiated effector memory CD45RA+ cells. Sequencing used naive CD8+ T cells sorted from blood. The receptors originated from a man aged 18-30 years in good health.

The rearrangement uses TRBV30 and TRBJ1-4; a weak D match, TRBD1 (5 bases). V lost 5 bases and J 7 bases, leaving 20 bases between the germline ends. The CDR3 loop spans 15 amino acids. The germline CDR1 and CDR2 sequences are GTSNPN and SVGIG (reference sequence). This CDR3 reads CAWSLGAQRGEKLFF. The CDR3 nucleotides read TGTGCCTGGTCTCTCGGGGCACAACGAGGTGAAAAACTGTTTTTT.

This rearrangement joins TRBV28 to TRBJ2-5, with 12 bases that match TRBD2. The length of the CDR3 is 16 residues. The V gene's germline CDR1 is MDHEN and CDR2 SYDVKM. V was pared by 3 bases and J by 3 bases, with 5 bases of the junction left unmatched. The DNA of the CDR3 is TGTGCCAGCAGTTTCCCTAGCGGGGGGGCTGAAGAGACCCAGTACTTC. Translated: CASSFPSGGAEETQYF. Together with reference TRBV28 and TRBJ2-5, the CDR3 gives the full variable domain: DVKVTQSSRYLVKRTGEKVFLECVQDMDHENMFWYRQDPGLGLRLIYFSYDVKMKEKGDIPEGYSVSREKKERFSLILESASTNQTSMYLCASSFPSGGAEETQYFGPGTRLLVL.

The genes are TRBV28 and TRBJ2-4, with 15 nucleotides matching TRBD2. Germline values: CDR1 MDHEN, CDR2 SYDVKM. Trimming removed 2 bases from V and 9 bases from J; junction bases left unmatched: 5. The CDR3 consists of 16 residues. CDR3 bases: TGTGCCAGCAGTTTAGGACTAGCGGGGGGGCCCGCCATTCAGTACTTC. This codes for CASSLGLAGGPAIQYF. Filled out from reference TRBV28 and TRBJ2-4, the complete variable domain reads DVKVTQSSRYLVKRTGEKVFLECVQDMDHENMFWYRQDPGLGLRLIYFSYDVKMKEKGDIPEGYSVSREKKERFSLILESASTNQTSMYLCASSLGLAGGPAIQYFGAGTRLSVL.

This clone was seen just once. This chain joins TRBV6-5 and TRBJ2-7; D uncertain. Per germline, CDR1 MNHEY and CDR2 SVGAGI. The CDR3 has 13 residues. V was shortened by 5 bases and J by 6 bases, with 14 bases between the two germline ends. The CDR3 loop reads CASSQTSGAEQYF. In nucleotides, the CDR3 is TGTGCCAGCAGTCAGACCTCAGGAGCCGAGCAGTACTTC.

This chain uses TRBV5-4 with TRBJ2-7; TRBD1 matches 11 bases. Germline V lookup: CDR1 SGHNT, CDR2 YYREEE (reference sequence). V dropped 4 bases and J dropped 3; count of bases not matched to a gene: 6. CDR3 length equals 15 residues. CDR3 coding DNA: TGTGCCAGCAGCGGAGGGACAGGGGGGCACTACGAGCAGTACTTC. Protein: CASSGGTGGHYEQYF.

The chain combines TRBV4-1 with TRBJ2-7; D possibly uses TRBD1 or TRBD2 (6 bases each). The length of the CDR3 is 15 residues. Trimming pared 1 base from V and 4 bases from J, leaving 14 bases between. CDR1 MGHRA and CDR2 YSYEKL come from the germline V gene. The CDR3 DNA sequence: TGCGCCAGCAGCCAAGTGACCGGGGGCCTATACGAGCAGTACTTC. Residues: CASSQVTGGLYEQYF.

The rearrangement uses TRBV7-9 and TRBJ1-1, with D unclear. V shed 10 bases and J shed 3 bases, with 12 bases lying between them. CDR1 and CDR2 from the germline V gene are SEHNR and FQNEAQ (reference sequence). The CDR3 covers 12 residues. In nucleotides, the CDR3 is TGTGCCACTCGGTGGTCGGACACTGAAGCTTTCTTT. It is translated as CATRWSDTEAFF.

This rearrangement joins TRBV2 to TRBJ2-7; TRBD2 aligns across 7 bases. Trimming at V came to 4 bases and at J to 3 bases, leaving 21 bases not matched to a gene. This CDR3 spans 19 amino acids. The germline gives CDR1 SNHLY, CDR2 FYNNEI. The CDR3 sequence: CASSGVYLTSRSNHYEQYF. Written as DNA, the CDR3 is TGTGCCAGCAGTGGGGTTTACCTGACTAGCCGCTCGAATCACTACGAGCAGTACTTC.

This clone was recorded only once. The chain combines TRBV6-5 with TRBJ2-7; D unclear. The CDR3 covers 15 residues. Between the trimmed V and J ends, which lost 6 bases and 0 bases, there was a span of 15 bases. Per the germline V gene, CDR1 is MNHEY and CDR2 is SVGAGI. CDR3 DNA: TGTGCCAGCAGCCAACTCCCTCTATTCTCCTACGAGCAGTACTTC. It translates to CASSQLPLFSYEQYF.

The table lists this clone with a count of one. J is TRBJ1-2 and V is TRBV11-2, with D uncertain. The V gene's germline CDR1 is SGHAT and CDR2 FQNNGV. This CDR3 spans 16 amino acids. Trimming took 2 bases from V and 6 from J, leaving 19 bases between them. The CDR3: CASSLLSGVKTDGYTF. The CDR3 nucleotides are TGTGCCAGCAGCTTATTATCCGGAGTTAAGACCGATGGCTACACCTTC.

The chain combines TRBV30 with TRBJ2-1; 7 nucleotides match TRBD2. The germline gives CDR1 GTSNPN, CDR2 SVGIG (reference sequence). V lost 0 bases, J lost 6 bases, and 5 bases stayed unmatched. CDR3 size: 14 residues. In DNA, the CDR3 is TGTGCCTGGAGTGTAATCCCGGGAGGCAATGAGCAGTTCTTC. Translating gives CAWSVIPGGNEQFF.

The chain has TRBV18 and TRBJ1-2; D possibly corresponds to TRBD1 (5 bases). The CDR3 spans 13 residues. Germline V gene sequence: CDR1 KGHSH, CDR2 LQKENI. Trimming stripped 3 bases from V and 7 bases from J, with 12 bases between. The CDR3 DNA follows: TGTGCCAGCTCACCGTCGGGGGAGGGTGGCTACACCTTC. Its protein product is CASSPSGEGGYTF.

Turning to this clone: The sample has other DNA sequences that encode this CDR3 too. CDR3 loop: CASSYDSNYGYTF. The CDR3 nucleotides are TGTGCCAGCAGTTATGACAGCAACTATGGCTACACCTTC. The chain uses TRBV6-5 and TRBJ1-2, with a weak D call TRBD1 (5 bases). The length of the CDR3 is 13 residues. Per germline, CDR1 MNHEY and CDR2 SVGAGI. V shed 3 bases and J shed 2 bases, with 7 bases lying between them.